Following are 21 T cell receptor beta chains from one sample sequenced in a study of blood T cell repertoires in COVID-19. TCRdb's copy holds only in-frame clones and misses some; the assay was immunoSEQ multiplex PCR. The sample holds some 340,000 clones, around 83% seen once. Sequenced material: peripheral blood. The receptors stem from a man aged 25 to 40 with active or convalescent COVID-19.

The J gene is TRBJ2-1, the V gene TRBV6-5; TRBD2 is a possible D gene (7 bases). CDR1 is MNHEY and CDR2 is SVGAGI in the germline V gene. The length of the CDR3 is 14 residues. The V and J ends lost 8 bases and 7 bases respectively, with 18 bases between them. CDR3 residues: CASLDRGAGNEQFF. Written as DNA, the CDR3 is TGTGCCAGCCTAGACCGGGGGGCAGGAAATGAGCAGTTCTTC.

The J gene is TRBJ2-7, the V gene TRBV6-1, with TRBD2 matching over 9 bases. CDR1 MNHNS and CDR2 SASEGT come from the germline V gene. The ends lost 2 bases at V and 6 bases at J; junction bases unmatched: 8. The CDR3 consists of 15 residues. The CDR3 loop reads CASSELAGQRIEQYF. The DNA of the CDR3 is TGTGCCAGCAGTGAACTAGCGGGACAGCGAATCGAGCAGTACTTC.

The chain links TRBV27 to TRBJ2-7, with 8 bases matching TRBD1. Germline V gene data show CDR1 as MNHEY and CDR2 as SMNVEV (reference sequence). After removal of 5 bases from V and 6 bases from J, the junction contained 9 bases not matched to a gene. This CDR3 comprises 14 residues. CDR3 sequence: CASSPGGTGREQYF. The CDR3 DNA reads TGTGCCAGCAGTCCCGGCGGGACAGGTCGCGAGCAGTACTTC.

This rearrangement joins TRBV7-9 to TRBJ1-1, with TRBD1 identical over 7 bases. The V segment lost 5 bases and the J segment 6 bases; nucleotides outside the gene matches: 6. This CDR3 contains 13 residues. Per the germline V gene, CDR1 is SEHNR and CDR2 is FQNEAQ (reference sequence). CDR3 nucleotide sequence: TGTGCCAGCAGCCCAGGGGGGAAGCCTGAAGCTTTCTTT. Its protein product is CASSPGGKPEAFF.

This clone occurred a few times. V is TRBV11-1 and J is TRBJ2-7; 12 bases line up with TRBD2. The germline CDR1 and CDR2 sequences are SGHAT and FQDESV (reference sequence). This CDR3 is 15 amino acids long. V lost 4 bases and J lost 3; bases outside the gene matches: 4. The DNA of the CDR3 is TGTGCCAGCAGCTCATGGACTAGCGGGGTCTACGAGCAGTACTTC. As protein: CASSSWTSGVYEQYF.

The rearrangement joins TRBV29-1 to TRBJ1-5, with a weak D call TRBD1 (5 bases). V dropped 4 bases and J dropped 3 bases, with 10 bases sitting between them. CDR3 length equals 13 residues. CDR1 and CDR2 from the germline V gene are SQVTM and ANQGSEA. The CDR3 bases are TGCAGCGTTGCAGGGAAATACAATCAGCCCCAGCATTTT. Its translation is CSVAGKYNQPQHF.

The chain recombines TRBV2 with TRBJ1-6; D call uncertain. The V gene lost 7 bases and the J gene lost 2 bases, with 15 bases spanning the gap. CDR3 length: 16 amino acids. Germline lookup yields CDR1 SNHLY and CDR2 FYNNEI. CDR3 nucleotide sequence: TGTGCCAGCAAATATGAGGAGGCCGCCTATAATTCACCCCTCCACTTT. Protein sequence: CASKYEEAAYNSPLHF.

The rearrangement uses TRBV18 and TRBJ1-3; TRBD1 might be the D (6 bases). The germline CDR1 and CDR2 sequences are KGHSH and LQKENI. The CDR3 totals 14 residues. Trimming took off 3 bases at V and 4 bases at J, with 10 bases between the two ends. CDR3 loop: CASSPRDIGNTIYF. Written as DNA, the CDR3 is TGTGCCAGCTCACCCCGGGACATCGGAAACACCATATATTTT.

The CDR3: CASSDHVGSPGGNTIYF. DNA for the CDR3: TGTGCCAGCAGTGATCACGTTGGGAGTCCTGGTGGAAACACCATATATTTT. The chain employs TRBV6-1 and TRBJ1-3; no definite D call. The CDR3 has 17 amino acids. The germline V gene encodes CDR1 MNHNS and CDR2 SASEGT. V was shortened by 3 bases and J by 3 bases, with 18 bases between the two germline ends.

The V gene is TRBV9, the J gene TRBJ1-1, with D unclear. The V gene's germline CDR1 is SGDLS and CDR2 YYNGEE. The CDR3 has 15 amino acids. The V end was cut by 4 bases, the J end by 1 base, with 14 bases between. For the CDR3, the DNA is TGTGCCAGCAGCCCCTCACCCCGGGAGAACACTGAAGCTTTCTTT. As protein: CASSPSPRENTEAFF.

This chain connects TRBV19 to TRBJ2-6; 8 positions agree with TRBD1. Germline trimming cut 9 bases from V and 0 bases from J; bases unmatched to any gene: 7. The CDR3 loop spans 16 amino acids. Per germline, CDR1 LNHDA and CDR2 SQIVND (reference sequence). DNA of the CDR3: TGTGCCAGCCGCGACAGGGGCTACTCTGGGGCCAACGTCCTGACTTTC. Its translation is CASRDRGYSGANVLTF.

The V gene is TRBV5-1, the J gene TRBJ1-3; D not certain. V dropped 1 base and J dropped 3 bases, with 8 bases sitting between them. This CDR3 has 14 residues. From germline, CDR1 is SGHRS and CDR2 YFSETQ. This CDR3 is CASSLMQDGNTIYF. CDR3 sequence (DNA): TGCGCCAGCAGCTTGATGCAGGATGGAAACACCATATATTTT.

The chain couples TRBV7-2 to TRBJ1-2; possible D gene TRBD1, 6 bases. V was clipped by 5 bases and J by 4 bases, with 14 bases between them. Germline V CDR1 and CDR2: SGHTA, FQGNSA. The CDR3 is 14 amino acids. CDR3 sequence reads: CASSANRAPYGYTF. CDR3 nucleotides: TGTGCCAGCAGCGCCAACAGGGCCCCCTATGGCTACACCTTC.

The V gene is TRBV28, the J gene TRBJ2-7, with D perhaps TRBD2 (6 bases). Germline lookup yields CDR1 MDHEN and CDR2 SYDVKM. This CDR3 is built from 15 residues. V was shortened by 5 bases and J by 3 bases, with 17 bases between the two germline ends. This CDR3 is CASSRHREPFYEQYF. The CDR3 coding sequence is TGTGCCAGCAGTCGCCACCGGGAGCCGTTCTACGAGCAGTACTTC.

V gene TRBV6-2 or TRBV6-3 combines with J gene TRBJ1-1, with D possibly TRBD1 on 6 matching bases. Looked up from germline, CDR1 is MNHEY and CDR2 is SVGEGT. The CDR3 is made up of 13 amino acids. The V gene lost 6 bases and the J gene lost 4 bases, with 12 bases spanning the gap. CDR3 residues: CASSSGALTEAFF. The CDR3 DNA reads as TGTGCCAGCAGCTCAGGGGCACTCACTGAAGCTTTCTTT.

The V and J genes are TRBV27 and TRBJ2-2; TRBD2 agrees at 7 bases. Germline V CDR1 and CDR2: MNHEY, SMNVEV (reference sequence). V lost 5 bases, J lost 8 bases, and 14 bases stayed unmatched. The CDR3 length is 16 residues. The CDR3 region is CASSLRTLAARGELFF. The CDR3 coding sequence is TGTGCCAGCAGTCTCAGGACTCTAGCGGCCAGGGGGGAGCTGTTTTTT.

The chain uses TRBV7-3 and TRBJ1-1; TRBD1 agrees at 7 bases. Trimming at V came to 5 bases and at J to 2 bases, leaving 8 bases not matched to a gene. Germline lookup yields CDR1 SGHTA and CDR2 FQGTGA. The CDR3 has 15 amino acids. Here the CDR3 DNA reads TGTGCCAGCAGCCTCGACAGGGTCACTAACACTGAAGCTTTCTTT. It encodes CASSLDRVTNTEAFF.

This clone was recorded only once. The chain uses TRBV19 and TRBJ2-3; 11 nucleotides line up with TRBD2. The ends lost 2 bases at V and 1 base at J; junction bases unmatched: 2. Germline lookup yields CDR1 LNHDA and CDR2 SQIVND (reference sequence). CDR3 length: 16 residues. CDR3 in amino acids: CASSIPTSGGTDTQYF. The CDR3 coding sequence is TGTGCCAGTAGTATACCGACTAGCGGGGGCACAGATACGCAGTATTTT.

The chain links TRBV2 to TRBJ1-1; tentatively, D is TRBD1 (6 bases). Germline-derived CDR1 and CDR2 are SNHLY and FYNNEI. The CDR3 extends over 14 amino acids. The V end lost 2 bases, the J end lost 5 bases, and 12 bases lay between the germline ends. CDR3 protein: CASSEMGAGTEAFF. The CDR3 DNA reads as TGTGCCAGCAGTGAAATGGGGGCAGGGACTGAAGCTTTCTTT.

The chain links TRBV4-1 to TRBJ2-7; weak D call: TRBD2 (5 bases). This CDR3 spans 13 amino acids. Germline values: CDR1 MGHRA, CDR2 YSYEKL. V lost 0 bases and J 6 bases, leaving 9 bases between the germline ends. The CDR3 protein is CASSQDLEAEQYF. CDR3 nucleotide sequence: TGCGCCAGCAGCCAAGATTTGGAGGCCGAGCAGTACTTC.

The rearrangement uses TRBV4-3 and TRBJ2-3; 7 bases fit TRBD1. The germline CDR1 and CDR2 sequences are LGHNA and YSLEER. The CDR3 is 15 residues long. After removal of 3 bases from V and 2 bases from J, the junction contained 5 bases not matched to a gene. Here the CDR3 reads CASSQNRGVTDTQYF. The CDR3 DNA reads TGCGCCAGCAGCCAGAACAGGGGAGTCACAGATACGCAGTATTTT.